Following are 13 T cell receptor beta chains from one sample sequenced in a study of blood T cells in healthy people across ages. A sample-barcoded 5' primer and a J-beta primer mix were used in a second PCR of roughly 7 to 11 cycles. TCRdb re-called the 5' RACE reads with MiXCR, one entry per CDR3 protein. The data show about 780,000 distinct CDR3 sequences, 62% seen once. Source material: blood. These receptors all come from a man between 25 and 39 years old in good health.

A remark on this clonotype: The junction departs from the called germline gene at one end, perhaps through a read error. V and J are TRBV27 and TRBJ2-1, with 10 bases aligning to TRBD1. Germline V lookup: CDR1 MNHEY, CDR2 SMNVEV (reference sequence). This CDR3 comprises 16 residues. CDR3 amino acids: CASSEPTGTGDNGQFF. Written as DNA, the CDR3 is TGTGCCAGCAGTGAGCCGACCGGGACAGGGGACAATGGGCAGTTCTTC.

This chain links TRBV6-1 with TRBJ2-7, with unresolved D. Trimming removed 4 bases at V and 1 base at J, with 11 bases between. CDR1 is MNHNS and CDR2 is SASEGT in the germline V gene. CDR3 size: 14 residues. The DNA of the CDR3 is TGTGCCAGCAGTGTTCGCGGCGAGTCCTACGAGCAGTACTTC. This gives the protein CASSVRGESYEQYF.

The rearrangement links TRBV6-5 to TRBJ1-5; TRBD1 matches 7 bases. CDR1 MNHEY and CDR2 SVGAGI come from the germline V gene. The trim removed 2 bases at V and 7 bases at J, leaving 2 bases unmatched. The CDR3 runs to 13 residues. Here the CDR3 reads CASSYDRAQPQHF. In DNA, the CDR3 is TGTGCCAGCAGTTACGACAGGGCGCAGCCCCAGCATTTT.

This chain joins TRBV6-2 or TRBV6-3 and TRBJ2-5, with 10 bases aligning to TRBD2. Germline V gene data show CDR1 as MNHEY and CDR2 as SVGEGT. Germline trimming cut 7 bases from V and 11 bases from J; bases unmatched to any gene: 28. There are 19 residues in the CDR3. The CDR3 loop is CASKGEARNTGTSDNEQYF. The CDR3 DNA reads as TGTGCCAGCAAGGGGGAGGCGCGAAACACCGGGACTAGCGATAATGAGCAGTACTTC.

The rearrangement links TRBV7-2 to TRBJ2-7; unclear D gene. From germline, CDR1 is SGHTA and CDR2 FQGNSA. This CDR3 is built from 15 residues. Between the trimmed V and J ends, which lost 3 bases and 7 bases, there was a span of 19 bases. The DNA for the CDR3 is TGTGCCAGCAGCTTCGACCCTAACTCCTACAATGAGCAGTACTTC. This codes for CASSFDPNSYNEQYF. The complete variable domain, with remaining parts taken from reference TRBV7-2 and TRBJ2-7, reads GAGVSQSPSNKVTEKGKDVELRCDPISGHTALYWYRQSLGQGLEFLIYFQGNSAPDKSGLPSDRFSAERTGGSVSTLTIQRTQQEDSAVYLCASSFDPNSYNEQYFGPGTRLTVT.

The chain joins TRBV6-5 to TRBJ1-1, with a weak D call TRBD1 (5 bases). Trimming took off 2 bases at V and 2 bases at J, with 9 bases between the two ends. Germline lookup yields CDR1 MNHEY and CDR2 SVGAGI. This CDR3 spans 14 amino acids. The CDR3: CASSYTRDNTEAFF. The CDR3 coding sequence is TGTGCCAGCAGTTACACCAGGGACAACACTGAAGCTTTCTTT.

Only one count was recorded for this clonotype. The chain uses TRBV29-1 and TRBJ2-7; a possible D gene is TRBD1 (5 bases). V lost 1 base, J lost 6 bases, and 10 bases lay in between. Germline V gene lookup returns CDR1 SQVTM and CDR2 ANQGSEA. The CDR3 covers 12 residues. CDR3 in DNA: TGCAGCGTTGAAGGCAGGGTGGGCGAGCAGTACTTC. Amino acid sequence: CSVEGRVGEQYF.

This clonotype has more than one count but fewer than ten. The chain is built from TRBV7-2 and TRBJ2-4; 8 bases are shared with TRBD1. CDR3 length: 14 amino acids. V shed 5 bases, J shed 3 bases, and the junction held 3 bases outside the gene matches. The germline V gene has CDR1 SGHTA and CDR2 FQGNSA. CDR3 in amino acids: CASSLQGDKNIQYF. DNA for the CDR3: TGTGCCAGCAGCCTACAGGGGGACAAAAACATTCAGTACTTC.

The chain links TRBV4-3 to TRBJ2-1, with 9 bases that match TRBD2. CDR3 length: 15 residues. The germline V gene has CDR1 LGHNA and CDR2 YSLEER. The junction had 6 bases not matched to a gene; V was cut back by 3 bases and J by 6 bases. The DNA for the CDR3 is TGCGCCAGCAGCCAGGGGACTAGCCAGGGCAATGAGCAGTTCTTC. As protein: CASSQGTSQGNEQFF.

In this sample, this clonotype turned up a few times. The rearrangement links TRBV20-1 to TRBJ1-1; the D gene is possibly TRBD1 (6 bases). Trimming took off 3 bases at V and 1 base at J, with 12 bases between the two ends. CDR1 and CDR2 (germline): DFQATT, SNEGSKA (reference sequence). The CDR3 is 14 residues long. CDR3 nucleotide sequence: TGCAGTGCTAGGGGAGGGGGGGGGAACACTGAAGCTTTCTTT. The encoded protein is CSARGGGGNTEAFF.

This clonotype has more than one count but fewer than ten. The rearrangement uses TRBV12-3 or TRBV12-4 and TRBJ2-1, with 9 bases lining up with TRBD2. Losses at the gene ends were 2 bases for V and 6 bases for J; bases not matched to a gene: 5. The CDR3 runs 15 residues. The CDR3 here is CASSLLLAGTNEQFF. CDR3 nucleotide sequence: TGTGCCAGCAGTTTATTGCTAGCGGGGACCAATGAGCAGTTCTTC.

This sequence joins TRBV6-2 or TRBV6-3 and TRBJ2-7; TRBD2 agrees at 12 bases. CDR1 and CDR2 from the germline V gene are MNHEY and SVGEGT. V lost 5 bases to trimming and J lost 1 base; unmatched junction nucleotides: 12. CDR3 size: 18 residues. CDR3: CASSPALAGGLDSYEQYF. CDR3 sequence (DNA): TGTGCCAGCAGTCCAGCTCTAGCGGGGGGGTTAGATTCCTACGAGCAGTACTTC.

The rearrangement joins TRBV25-1 to TRBJ1-4, with 9 bases identical to TRBD1. CDR3 length: 16 residues. CDR1 is MGHDK and CDR2 is SYGVNS in the germline V gene. The junction had 10 bases not matched to a gene; V was cut back by 4 bases and J by 7 bases. The CDR3 nucleotides read TGTGCCAGCAGTGCCGAAACAGGGGGCTATGGTGAAAAACTGTTTTTT. This translates into CASSAETGGYGEKLFF.